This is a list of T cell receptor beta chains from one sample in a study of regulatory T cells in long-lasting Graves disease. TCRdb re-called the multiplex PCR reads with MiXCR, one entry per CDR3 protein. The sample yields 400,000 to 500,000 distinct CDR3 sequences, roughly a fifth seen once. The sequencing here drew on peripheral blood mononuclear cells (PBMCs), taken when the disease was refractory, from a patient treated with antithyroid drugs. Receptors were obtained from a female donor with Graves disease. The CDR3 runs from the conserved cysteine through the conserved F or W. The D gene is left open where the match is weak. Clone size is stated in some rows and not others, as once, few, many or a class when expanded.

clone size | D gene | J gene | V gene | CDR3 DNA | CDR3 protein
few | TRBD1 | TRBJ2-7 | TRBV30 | TGTGCCTGGAGTGCCACCGGGACAGAATCCGAGCAGTACTTC | CAWSATGTESEQYF
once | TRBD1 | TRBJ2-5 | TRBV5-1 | TGCGCCAGCACTACCGGGACAGGGTACGGAGAGACCCAGTACTTC | CASTTGTGYGETQYF
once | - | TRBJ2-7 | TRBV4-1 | TGCGCCAGCAGCCAAGAGGCAGTCTCCTACGAGCAGTACTTC | CASSQEAVSYEQYF
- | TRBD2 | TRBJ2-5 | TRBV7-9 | TGTGCCAGCAGCTTAGAGTCAGGACTAGCGAGGAAAGAGACCCAGTACTTC | CASSLESGLARKETQYF
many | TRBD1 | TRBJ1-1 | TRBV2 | TGTGCCAGCAGTAAAGGACAGGGGTTGAACACTGAAGCTTTCTTT | CASSKGQGLNTEAFF
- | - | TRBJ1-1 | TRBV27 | TGTGCCAGCAGTGGGCTGCATAACACTGAAGCTTTCTTT | CASSGLHNTEAFF
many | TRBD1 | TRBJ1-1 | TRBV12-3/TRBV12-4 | TGTGCCAGCAGTTTAAGACAGGGTGCGGCGGAAGCTTTCTTT | CASSLRQGAAEAFF
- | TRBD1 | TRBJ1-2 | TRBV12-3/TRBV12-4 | TGTGCCAGCAGTTCCGGGACAGGGGGCTTCTATGGCTACACCTTC | CASSSGTGGFYGYTF
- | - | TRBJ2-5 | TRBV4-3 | TGCGCCAGCAGCCAAGATCGAGGGACCACATCGGGGACCCAGTACTTC | CASSQDRGTTSGTQYF
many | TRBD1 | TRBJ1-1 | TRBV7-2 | TGTGCCAGCAGCTTAGATTGGGACAGCGAAGCTTTCTTT | CASSLDWDSEAFF
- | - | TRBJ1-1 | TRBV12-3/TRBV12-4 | TGTGCCAGCAGGACTAACCAGGAGAAGAACACTGAAGCTTTCTTT | CASRTNQEKNTEAFF
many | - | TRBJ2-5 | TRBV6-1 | TGTGCCAGCGGCCGGGACCAAGAGACCCAGTACTTC | CASGRDQETQYF
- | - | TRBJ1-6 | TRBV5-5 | TGTGCCAGCAGCTTGACGCCCCGGGACGCCTATAATTCACCCCTCCACTTT | CASSLTPRDAYNSPLHF
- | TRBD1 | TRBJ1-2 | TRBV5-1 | TGCGCCAGCAGCCCGGACAGGGGATACTATGGCTACACCTTC | CASSPDRGYYGYTF
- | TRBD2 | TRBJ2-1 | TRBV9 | TGTGCCAGCAGCGCACTAGCGAACTCCTACAATGAGCAGTTCTTC | CASSALANSYNEQFF
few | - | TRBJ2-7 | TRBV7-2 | TGTGCCAGCAGCTTTAGCAGTAGCTCCTACGAGCAGTACTTC | CASSFSSSSYEQYF
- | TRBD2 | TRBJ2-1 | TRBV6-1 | TGTGCCAGCACGGAAGGACTAGCGGGAGGTTATGGTGAGCAGTTCTTC | CASTEGLAGGYGEQFF
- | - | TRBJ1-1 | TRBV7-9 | TGTGCCAGCAGTATGGACACTGAAGCTTTCTTT | CASSMDTEAFF
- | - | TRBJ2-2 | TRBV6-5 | TGTGCCAGCAGTTACGGGACCGACAACACCGGGGAGCTGTTTTTT | CASSYGTDNTGELFF
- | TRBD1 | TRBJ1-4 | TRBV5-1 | TGCGCCAGCAGATTGGGCTGGGACAGCATAAATGAAAAACTGTTTTTT | CASRLGWDSINEKLFF
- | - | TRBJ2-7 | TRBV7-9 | TGTGCCAGCAGCTTAGTGACAGCCCGGCTTACTGAGCAGTACTTC | CASSLVTARLTEQYF
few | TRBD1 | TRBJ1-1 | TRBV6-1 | TGTGCCAGCAGGGCTACAGGGGGCGCGGGCACTGAAGCTTTCTTT | CASRATGGAGTEAFF